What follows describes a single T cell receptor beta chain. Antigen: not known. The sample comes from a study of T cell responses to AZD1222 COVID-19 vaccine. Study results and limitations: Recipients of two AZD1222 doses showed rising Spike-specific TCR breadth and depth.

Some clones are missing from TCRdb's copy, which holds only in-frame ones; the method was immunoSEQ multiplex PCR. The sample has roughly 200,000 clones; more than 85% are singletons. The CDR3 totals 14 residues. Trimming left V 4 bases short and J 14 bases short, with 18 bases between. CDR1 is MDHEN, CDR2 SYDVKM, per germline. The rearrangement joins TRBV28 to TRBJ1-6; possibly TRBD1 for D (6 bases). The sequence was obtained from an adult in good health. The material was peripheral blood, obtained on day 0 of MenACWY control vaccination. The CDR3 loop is CASSSGAPNLTLHF. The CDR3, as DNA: TGTGCCAGCAGTTCAGGGGCTCCCAACTTAACCCTCCACTTT. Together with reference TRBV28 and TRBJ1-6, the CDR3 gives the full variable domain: DVKVTQSSRYLVKRTGEKVFLECVQDMDHENMFWYRQDPGLGLRLIYFSYDVKMKEKGDIPEGYSVSREKKERFSLILESASTNQTSMYLCASSSGAPNLTLHFGNGTRLTVT.